The present entry profiles one T cell receptor (beta chain) with its context. The participants were between roughly 18 and 100 years old and came from about two dozen US areas. Assay: immunoSEQ multiplex PCR; the TCRdb copy retains only in-frame clones and omits some. The sample consists of under 350,000 clones, 80% to 90% of them appearing once. The data belong to a study of blood T cell repertoires in COVID-19. Trimming took off 0 bases at V and 4 bases at J, with 4 bases between the two ends. This CDR3 has 13 residues. The V gene's germline CDR1 is LNHDA and CDR2 SQIVND (reference sequence). The sample comprised PBMCs or T cells enriched from blood (not recorded which). This sequence originates from a middle-aged woman with acute COVID-19. The V gene is TRBV19, the J gene TRBJ1-5; no firm D call. The CDR3: CASSIERNQPQHF. The CDR3 coding sequence is TGTGCCAGTAGTATAGAGAGAAATCAGCCCCAGCATTTT.